Following are 8 T cell receptor beta chains from one sample sequenced in a study of Ad26.COV2.S vaccination and SARS-CoV-2 variants. Treatment given: 19 received Ad26.COV2.S at low or high dose, single or two shots; about 5 received placebo; per-sample allocation not given. Sampling was done on day 63 after the first vaccine or placebo injection. Profiled with immunoSEQ multiplex PCR; TCRdb holds only in-frame clones, not every one. The top ten hold over 2% of the sample, which has over 400,000 clones, roughly 89% seen once. The material sequenced was peripheral blood, taken in a trial of Ad26.COV2.S vaccine versus placebo. The receptors derive from a person between 18 and 59 years old who received the Ad26.COV2.S COVID-19 vaccine or a placebo.

The chain joins TRBV18 to TRBJ2-2, with 10 nucleotides matching TRBD2. Germline values: CDR1 KGHSH, CDR2 LQKENI. The CDR3 sequence is 17 residues long. The V segment lost 3 bases and the J segment 0 bases; nucleotides outside the gene matches: 4. CDR3 sequence (DNA): TGTGCCAGCTCACCTCTCGGGACTAGCGCGAACACCGGGGAGCTGTTTTTT. Its translation is CASSPLGTSANTGELFF.

The rearrangement uses TRBV5-1 and TRBJ2-5; D is ambiguous. Trimming took 5 bases from V and 5 from J, leaving 16 bases between them. The CDR3 length is 14 residues. Germline CDR1 and CDR2: SGHRS and YFSETQ. The CDR3 protein is CASRMVGTQETQYF. Here the CDR3 DNA reads TGCGCCAGCAGAATGGTGGGAACCCAGGAGACCCAGTACTTC.

The chain combines TRBV3-1 (or the pseudogene TRBV3-2) with TRBJ2-7; a possible D gene is TRBD2 (6 bases). CDR3 length equals 14 residues. The germline CDR1 and CDR2 sequences are LGHDT and YNNKEL (reference sequence). V was pared by 4 bases and J by 3 bases, with 13 bases between. This CDR3 reads CASSPTGLIYEQYF. The DNA of the CDR3 is TGTGCCAGCAGCCCGACGGGACTCATCTACGAGCAGTACTTC.

The CDR3 DNA sequence: TGTGCCAGCAGCCAAAGGAGCGGTTCAGAGACCCAGTACTTC. Translated, it gives CASSQRSGSETQYF. The V gene is TRBV3-1 (or the pseudogene TRBV3-2), the J gene TRBJ2-5; weak D call: TRBD2 (5 bases). The V and J ends lost 2 bases and 4 bases respectively, with 11 bases between them. Germline-derived CDR1 and CDR2 are LGHDT and YNNKEL (reference sequence). The length of the CDR3 is 14 residues.

The chain is built from TRBV6-2 or TRBV6-3 and TRBJ2-3, with D unclear. V lost 3 bases, J lost 1 base, and 11 bases lay in between. CDR3 size: 15 residues. Germline V gene sequence: CDR1 MNHEY, CDR2 SVGEGT. CDR3 nucleotides: TGTGCCAGCAGTTATTGGTCAGGCCGCACAGATACGCAGTATTTT. Translating gives CASSYWSGRTDTQYF.

V usage is TRBV5-6 and J usage is TRBJ2-1; D not certain. From germline, CDR1 is SGHDT and CDR2 YYEEEE. This CDR3 is 14 amino acids long. Deletions cut 8 bases from V and 6 bases from J, with 18 bases between. The CDR3 nucleotides are TGTGCCAGTCTGAACTTAAAGAGACGCAATGAGCAGTTCTTC. The encoded protein is CASLNLKRRNEQFF. Together with reference TRBV5-6 and TRBJ2-1, the CDR3 gives the full variable domain: DAGVTQSPTHLIKTRGQQVTLRCSPKSGHDTVSWYQQALGQGPQFIFQYYEEEERQRGNFPDRFSGHQFPNYSSELNVNALLLGDSALYLCASLNLKRRNEQFFGPGTRLTVL.

The chain's CDR3 is CASSIEGRGGQPQHF. The CDR3 DNA sequence: TGTGCCAGTAGTATAGAGGGTAGAGGCGGCCAGCCCCAGCATTTT. This chain links TRBV19 with TRBJ1-5, with D unclear. The ends were cut back, 0 bases at V and 7 bases at J, with 13 bases in the middle. The CDR3 loop spans 15 amino acids. Germline V gene data show CDR1 as LNHDA and CDR2 as SQIVND (reference sequence).

V and J are TRBV5-6 and TRBJ2-5, with D perhaps matching TRBD1 or TRBD2 (6 bases each). There are 12 residues in the CDR3. Trimming left V 7 bases short and J 5 bases short, with 12 bases between. The germline CDR1 and CDR2 sequences are SGHDT and YYEEEE. The CDR3 protein is CASGGRRETQYF. The DNA for the CDR3 is TGTGCCAGCGGGGGGCGTAGGGAGACCCAGTACTTC. Complete variable domain (other parts from reference TRBV5-6 and TRBJ2-5): DAGVTQSPTHLIKTRGQQVTLRCSPKSGHDTVSWYQQALGQGPQFIFQYYEEEERQRGNFPDRFSGHQFPNYSSELNVNALLLGDSALYLCASGGRRETQYFGPGTRLLVL.